Following are 14 T cell receptor beta chains from one sample sequenced in a study of T cell responses to AZD1222 COVID-19 vaccine (dated by TCRdb to 2020 to 2022). The library was made by the immunoSEQ multiplex PCR assay. What TCRdb holds here is the immuneACCESS table cut down to in-frame rearrangements. Part of the clones is not present; checked against another copy, under half of the missing clones reflect an unresolved V gene, and the others are unexplained. The sample table holds 170,000 or so clones, of which around 88% were seen once. The ten most abundant clones make up around a tenth of the sample. What the time point label conveys for this sample: about 28 days (+/-7) after the second vaccine dose. Source: peripheral blood, taken 28 days after the second AZD1222 dose. These receptors originate from an adult who received the AZD1222 COVID-19 vaccine.

The chain links TRBV12-3 or TRBV12-4 to TRBJ2-7, with D unclear. V lost 8 bases, J lost 2 bases, and 10 bases lay in between. CDR3 length equals 12 residues. DNA for the CDR3: TGTGCCAGCCAGGCCGACACCTACGAGCAGTACTTC. It is translated as CASQADTYEQYF.

This rearrangement joins TRBV30 to TRBJ2-7; 12 positions match TRBD2. V was pared by 2 bases and J by 0 bases, with 5 bases of the junction left unmatched. The CDR3 is 16 amino acids. The V gene's germline CDR1 is GTSNPN and CDR2 SVGIG (reference sequence). The CDR3 is CAWSPGLAGSSYEQYF. Here the CDR3 DNA reads TGTGCCTGGAGTCCCGGACTAGCGGGGAGCTCCTACGAGCAGTACTTC. Supplemented by reference TRBV30 and TRBJ2-7, the full variable domain reads SQTIHQWPATLVQPVGSPLSLECTVEGTSNPNLYWYRQAAGRGLQLLFYSVGIGQISSEVPQNLSASRPQDRQFILSSKKLLLSDSGFYLCAWSPGLAGSSYEQYFGPGTRLTVT.

The rearrangement links TRBV12-3 or TRBV12-4 to TRBJ1-5; D is unresolved. Trimming took 2 bases from V and 5 from J, leaving 4 bases between them. The CDR3 is 12 residues long. CDR3 DNA: TGTGCCAGCAGTTTAATCGATCAGCCCCAGCATTTT. Its protein product is CASSLIDQPQHF.

The J gene is TRBJ2-5, the V gene TRBV2, with D perhaps TRBD1 or TRBD2 (7 bases each). CDR3 length: 13 residues. V gave up 11 bases and J gave up 4 bases, with 17 bases separating them. Germline V gene lookup returns CDR1 SNHLY and CDR2 FYNNEI. CDR3 bases: TGTGCCGGTCAGGGGGGGGCCTTAGAGACCCAGTACTTC. It is translated as CAGQGGALETQYF. Full variable domain (outside the CDR3, taken from reference TRBV2 and TRBJ2-5): EPEVTQTPSHQVTQMGQEVILRCVPISNHLYFYWYRQILGQKVEFLVSFYNNEISEKSEIFDDQFSVERPDGSNFTLKIRSTKLEDSAMYFCAGQGGALETQYFGPGTRLLVL.

This chain connects TRBV28 to TRBJ1-1; 7 positions agree with TRBD1. Germline V lookup: CDR1 MDHEN, CDR2 SYDVKM. With V trimmed by 3 bases and J by 2 bases, 12 bases remained unmatched. The CDR3 spans 17 residues. As DNA, the CDR3 is TGTGCCAGCAGTTTGTACCCGGGACAGCTAAAAAACACTGAAGCTTTCTTT. Its translation is CASSLYPGQLKNTEAFF. Together with reference TRBV28 and TRBJ1-1, the CDR3 gives the full variable domain: DVKVTQSSRYLVKRTGEKVFLECVQDMDHENMFWYRQDPGLGLRLIYFSYDVKMKEKGDIPEGYSVSREKKERFSLILESASTNQTSMYLCASSLYPGQLKNTEAFFGQGTRLTVV.

In nucleotides, the CDR3 is TGTGCCAGCAGTTTCGAGGGCCTACCGCAGTATTTT. It translates to CASSFEGLPQYF. The chain links TRBV27 to TRBJ2-3, with TRBD2 as a possible D gene (5 bases). The CDR3 totals 12 residues. Germline-derived CDR1 and CDR2 are MNHEY and SMNVEV (reference sequence). V was trimmed by 3 bases and J by 10 bases, leaving 11 bases between them.

The J gene is TRBJ1-1, the V gene TRBV3-1 (or the pseudogene TRBV3-2); D is unresolved. V was pared by 4 bases and J by 0 bases, with 12 bases between. The germline V gene encodes CDR1 LGHDT and CDR2 YNNKEL (reference sequence). The CDR3 consists of 15 residues. For the CDR3, the DNA is TGTGCCAGCAGCCTTGGCCGACGGGTGAACACTGAAGCTTTCTTT. This encodes CASSLGRRVNTEAFF.

The chain joins TRBV7-3 to TRBJ2-3; 13 bases line up with TRBD2. J lost 0 bases, V lost 1 base, and 4 bases had no gene match. Germline V gives CDR1 SGHTA, CDR2 FQGTGA. The CDR3 covers 18 residues. The CDR3 region is CASSLIPGLAGSTDTQYF. Here the CDR3 DNA reads TGTGCCAGCAGCTTAATCCCGGGACTAGCGGGAAGCACAGATACGCAGTATTTT.

The genes are TRBV19 and TRBJ1-5; a weak D match, TRBD1 (5 bases). Germline values: CDR1 LNHDA, CDR2 SQIVND (reference sequence). Trimming removed 5 bases at V and 6 bases at J, with 20 bases between. The CDR3 consists of 16 residues. CDR3 residues: CASSQGRAGRSQPQHF. DNA for the CDR3: TGTGCCAGTAGTCAGGGCAGGGCAGGGAGAAGTCAGCCCCAGCATTTT.

This clone has just one count. The chain recombines TRBV5-1 with TRBJ1-1, with 7 bases fitting TRBD1. Germline V gives CDR1 SGHRS, CDR2 YFSETQ. CDR3 length: 13 residues. The junction had 5 bases not matched to a gene; V was cut back by 4 bases and J by 5 bases. This chain's CDR3 is CASSGGTVTEAFF. Here the CDR3 DNA reads TGCGCCAGCAGCGGAGGGACAGTGACTGAAGCTTTCTTT. The whole variable domain, filled in from reference TRBV5-1 and TRBJ1-1, reads KAGVTQTPRYLIKTRGQQVTLSCSPISGHRSVSWYQQTPGQGLQFLFEYFSETQRNKGNFPGRFSGRQFSNSRSEMNVSTLELGDSALYLCASSGGTVTEAFFGQGTRLTVV.

The chain recombines TRBV9 with TRBJ2-2; 12 bases line up with TRBD2. J was trimmed by 5 bases and V by 4 bases; bases with no gene match: 3. The CDR3 covers 15 residues. Per the germline V gene, CDR1 is SGDLS and CDR2 is YYNGEE. The CDR3 sequence is CASSPTSGGTGELFF. CDR3 nucleotides: TGTGCCAGCAGCCCGACTAGCGGGGGTACCGGGGAGCTGTTTTTT.

In DNA form, the CDR3 reads TGTGCCAGCAGTTACAGGGGTCTAGCGGGGGAAGAGACCCAGTACTTC. As protein: CASSYRGLAGEETQYF. J is TRBJ2-5 and V is TRBV27; 10 nucleotides line up with TRBD2. This CDR3 has 16 amino acids. V lost 4 bases and J lost 3; bases outside the gene matches: 8. CDR1 and CDR2 (germline): MNHEY, SMNVEV (reference sequence).

This chain uses TRBV6-1 with TRBJ2-5; TRBD1 is a possible D gene (5 bases). The CDR3 totals 15 residues. V was cut by 1 base and J by 4 bases, with 13 bases left in between. Germline lookup yields CDR1 MNHNS and CDR2 SASEGT. The DNA for the CDR3 is TGTGCCAGCAGTGAAGGGTTGGGGCTACCAGAGACCCAGTACTTC. Amino acids: CASSEGLGLPETQYF.

The rearrangement uses TRBV11-2 and TRBJ1-5; unclear D gene. V lost 0 bases and J lost 1, with 4 bases in between. Per germline, CDR1 SGHAT and CDR2 FQNNGV. The CDR3 runs to 14 residues. CDR3 DNA: TGTGCCAGCAGCTTAGATAGAAGCAATCAGCCCCAGCATTTT. Its translation is CASSLDRSNQPQHF.